A single sample gave rise to the 8 T cell receptor beta chains below, sequenced in a study of blood T cell repertoires in COVID-19. The assay was immunoSEQ multiplex PCR, and TCRdb's table has in-frame clones only and misses some. Of about 350,000 clones in the sample, around 90% were seen once. Material for sequencing was peripheral blood. Every receptor here comes from a woman aged 55-70 years with COVID-19, enrolled during active disease.

J is TRBJ1-1 and V is TRBV18; 9 nucleotides match TRBD1. The CDR3 contains 15 residues. With 3 bases clipped from V and 4 bases from J, the junction kept 6 bases outside the gene matches. Germline CDR1 reads KGHSH; CDR2 reads LQKENI. The CDR3 DNA is TGTGCCAGCTCACCGGGACAGGGCCGAAGCACTGAAGCTTTCTTT. As protein: CASSPGQGRSTEAFF.

This clone occurred once. The chain couples TRBV5-8 to TRBJ1-1; 9 bases are a match to TRBD1. The J segment lost 0 bases and the V segment lost 4 bases, leaving 16 bases of the junction unmatched. There are 19 residues in the CDR3. The germline gives CDR1 SGHTS, CDR2 YDEGEE. CDR3 coding DNA: TGTGCCAGCAGCCACATGTCTTTGTCAGGACAGGGGTTGAACACTGAAGCTTTCTTT. Amino acids: CASSHMSLSGQGLNTEAFF. Using reference TRBV5-8 and TRBJ1-1 for the parts outside the CDR3, the full variable domain is EAGVTQSPTHLIKTRGQQATLRCSPISGHTSVYWYQQALGLGLQFLLWYDEGEERNRGNFPPRFSGRQFPNYSSELNVNALELEDSALYLCASSHMSLSGQGLNTEAFFGQGTRLTVV.

This clone was recorded a few times. J is TRBJ1-2 and V is TRBV3-1 (or the pseudogene TRBV3-2); 8 bases map to TRBD1. Germline V gene sequence: CDR1 LGHDT, CDR2 YNNKEL (reference sequence). This CDR3 comprises 14 residues. V was clipped by 4 bases and J by 6 bases; unmatched bases: 7. The CDR3 region is CASSLEAGQDGYTF. Written as DNA, the CDR3 is TGTGCCAGCAGCCTAGAAGCGGGACAGGATGGCTACACCTTC.

This clone was detected a few times. The chain links TRBV4-1 to TRBJ1-5; perhaps TRBD1 as D (5 bases). V gave up 4 bases and J gave up 6 bases, with 22 bases separating them. CDR3 size: 17 residues. Germline V gives CDR1 MGHRA, CDR2 YSYEKL. The CDR3 nucleotides are TGCGCCAGCAGCCCCCCGCGTGGTCCAGGGAAGGGTCAGCCCCAGCATTTT. This sequence encodes CASSPPRGPGKGQPQHF.

This chain links TRBV5-4 with TRBJ1-2, with TRBD1 as a possible D gene (5 bases). CDR1 and CDR2 (germline): SGHNT, YYREEE (reference sequence). The V and J ends lost 3 bases and 0 bases respectively, with 15 bases between them. This CDR3 region has 16 residues. Written as DNA, the CDR3 is TGTGCCAGCAGCTATGCAGGACGGGGGGCTAACTATGGCTACACCTTC. This encodes CASSYAGRGANYGYTF.

In its sample, this clone was seen once. This chain connects TRBV27 to TRBJ1-2, with 8 positions matching TRBD1. The V segment lost 4 bases and the J segment 4 bases; nucleotides outside the gene matches: 5. Germline V lookup: CDR1 MNHEY, CDR2 SMNVEV (reference sequence). The CDR3 is 14 amino acids. CDR3 sequence reads: CASSSQGARYGYTF. DNA for the CDR3: TGTGCCAGCAGTTCCCAGGGGGCTCGCTATGGCTACACCTTC.

This clone was counted once. This chain connects TRBV6-5 to TRBJ1-4, with D possibly being TRBD1 (5 bases). The length of the CDR3 is 15 residues. Between the trimmed V and J ends, which lost 0 bases and 5 bases, there was a span of 10 bases. Germline values: CDR1 MNHEY, CDR2 SVGAGI. The DNA for the CDR3 is TGTGCCAGCAGTTACTCGACTTCAGGGAATGAAAAACTGTTTTTT. It encodes CASSYSTSGNEKLFF.

The chain couples TRBV5-1 to TRBJ1-3, with D tentatively TRBD1 (6 bases). Germline CDR1 and CDR2: SGHRS and YFSETQ. This CDR3 has 15 residues. V gave up 2 bases and J gave up 2 bases, with 11 bases separating them. CDR3 DNA: TGCGCCAGCAGCTTCGGACAGTCCCCTGGAAACACCATATATTTT. This codes for CASSFGQSPGNTIYF.